These 19 T cell receptor beta chains came from one sample sequenced in a study of blood T cells in healthy people across ages. Through a sample-barcoded 5' primer and a J-beta primer mix, a second PCR was run for 7 to 11 cycles. A single record per CDR3 protein comes from TCRdb applying MiXCR to the 5' RACE reads. The profile shows approximately 670,000 distinct CDR3 sequences, less than 45% of them singletons. Sequenced input: blood. All receptors come from an elderly man in good health.

The CDR3 loop is CASSPERGAADTQYF. The CDR3 nucleotides are TGTGCCAGCTCACCCGAGCGGGGGGCGGCAGATACGCAGTATTTT. The J gene is TRBJ2-3, the V gene TRBV18; 9 nucleotides match TRBD2. Per the germline V gene, CDR1 is KGHSH and CDR2 is LQKENI. V was clipped by 3 bases and J by 4 bases; unmatched bases: 5. The CDR3 contains 15 residues.

The gene calls are TRBV18 and TRBJ2-5; D is unresolved. The germline V gene encodes CDR1 KGHSH and CDR2 LQKENI. Trimming pared 0 bases from V and 5 bases from J, leaving 10 bases between. The CDR3 is 14 amino acids. The CDR3 DNA follows: TGTGCCAGCTCACCACCAGCTAGATCGGAGACCCAGTACTTC. Protein sequence: CASSPPARSETQYF.

This clonotype turned up a few times. The V and J genes are TRBV29-1 and TRBJ2-4; D is unclear. This CDR3 region has 15 residues. Trimming took off 0 bases at V and 2 bases at J, with 11 bases between the two ends. Germline lookup yields CDR1 SQVTM and CDR2 ANQGSEA. The CDR3 nucleotides are TGCAGCGTTGAAGATCGCGGCAGAACCAAAAACATTCAGTACTTC. Its protein product is CSVEDRGRTKNIQYF.

The chain uses TRBV7-8 and TRBJ2-4; 13 bases fit TRBD2. The CDR3 is 17 amino acids. J was trimmed by 3 bases and V by 4 bases; bases with no gene match: 6. CDR1 SGHVS and CDR2 FQNEAQ come from the germline V gene. The DNA for the CDR3 is TGTGCCAGCAGCTCTAGACTAGCGGGAGGTGTCAAAAACATTCAGTACTTC. Translation: CASSSRLAGGVKNIQYF.

This rearrangement joins TRBV5-6 to TRBJ2-4, with D possibly matching TRBD1 (6 bases). The J call is doubtful: the DNA matches TRBJ2-7 better. CDR3 size: 16 residues. From germline, CDR1 is SGHDT and CDR2 YYEEEE. Written as DNA, the CDR3 is TGTGCCAGCAGCAGGGCCGGGCAGGGGAGTCCCTACGAGCAGTACTTC. Translated, it gives CASSRAGQGSPYEQYF.

The table lists this clonotype with a few counts. The J gene is TRBJ2-5, the V gene TRBV6-1; 9 bases agree with TRBD1. CDR1 is MNHNS, CDR2 SASEGT, per germline. The V segment lost 4 bases and the J segment 0 bases; nucleotides outside the gene matches: 9. This CDR3 is 17 amino acids long. CDR3 in DNA: TGTGCCAGCAGTGCCCGGCGAGGACAGGGGTACCAAGAGACCCAGTACTTC. This gives the protein CASSARRGQGYQETQYF.

This clonotype was found a few times. This sequence joins TRBV7-2 and TRBJ2-3; no definite D call. CDR1 SGHTA and CDR2 FQGNSA come from the germline V gene. This CDR3 spans 13 amino acids. The V end was cut by 6 bases, the J end by 2 bases, with 9 bases between. Here the CDR3 reads CASSYGSTDTQYF. Written as DNA, the CDR3 is TGTGCCAGCAGTTACGGGTCCACAGATACGCAGTATTTT.

The rearrangement joins TRBV20-1 to TRBJ2-4, with 10 bases lining up with TRBD2. Losses at the gene ends were 0 bases for V and 13 bases for J; bases not matched to a gene: 18. The CDR3 loop spans 17 amino acids. The germline V gene encodes CDR1 DFQATT and CDR2 SNEGSKA (reference sequence). The CDR3 DNA is TGCAGTGCTAGAGATGTAAGCGGGAGGGACCCTTACAATGAGCAGTACTTC. The encoded protein is CSARDVSGRDPYNEQYF.

The CDR3 DNA follows: TGTGCCAGCAGCCGGCAGGGGGACGGAAACACCATATATTTT. It translates to CASSRQGDGNTIYF. The V and J genes are TRBV7-3 and TRBJ1-3; 7 nucleotides agree with TRBD1. The germline CDR1 and CDR2 sequences are SGHTA and FQGTGA. CDR3 length: 14 residues. Unmatched junction bases numbered 5, after V lost 5 bases and J lost 4 bases.

The gene calls are TRBV20-1 and TRBJ2-7; TRBD2 matches at 7 bases. CDR1 is DFQATT, CDR2 SNEGSKA, per germline (reference sequence). Trimming removed 6 bases from V and 5 bases from J; junction bases left unmatched: 22. The CDR3 length is 17 residues. DNA of the CDR3: TGCAGTGCAAGCTCTACTCTCGGGCGGGGAGGGAGGCACGAGCAGTACTTC. Its protein is CSASSTLGRGGRHEQYF.

This chain connects TRBV29-1 to TRBJ1-2; D gene unclear. From germline, CDR1 is SQVTM and CDR2 ANQGSEA. The CDR3 consists of 12 residues. V lost 1 base to trimming and J lost 4 bases, with 7 bases between them. The CDR3 nucleotides are TGCAGCGTTGAAGTCAGGTTCTATGGCTACACCTTC. Its protein is CSVEVRFYGYTF.

CDR3 nucleotides: TGCGCCAGCAGCTCTGGGACAGGGATTTCCTACGAGCAGTACTTC. This translates into CASSSGTGISYEQYF. The chain uses TRBV5-1 and TRBJ2-7; 9 bases match TRBD1. After removal of 3 bases from V and 1 base from J, the junction contained 5 bases not matched to a gene. Germline V gene data show CDR1 as SGHRS and CDR2 as YFSETQ. This CDR3 contains 15 residues.

The rearrangement joins TRBV14 to TRBJ2-5, with 7 nucleotides matching TRBD2. This CDR3 has 14 residues. The junction had 7 bases not matched to a gene; V was cut back by 4 bases and J by 5 bases. The germline V gene has CDR1 SGHDN and CDR2 FVKESK. The CDR3 reads CASSRNLGRETQYF. Here the CDR3 DNA reads TGTGCCAGCAGCCGGAACCTCGGGAGGGAGACCCAGTACTTC.

As for this clonotype: A much larger clone differs from this one at a single base, so this may be a read error. The V and J genes are TRBV4-1 and TRBJ2-5, with TRBD2 matching over 13 bases. V lost 3 bases to trimming and J lost 11 bases; unmatched junction nucleotides: 15. From germline, CDR1 is MGHRA and CDR2 YSYEKL. The CDR3 sequence is 17 residues long. CDR3 in DNA: TGCGCCAGCAGCCAGACCTGGACTAGCGGGAGCTACAATGAGCAGTACTTC. This translates into CASSQTWTSGSYNEQYF.

This clonotype has more than one count but fewer than ten. This chain joins TRBV9 and TRBJ1-1; D gene ambiguous. The CDR3 sequence is 15 residues long. Trimming cost V 2 bases and J 5 bases, with 16 bases left between them. From germline, CDR1 is SGDLS and CDR2 YYNGEE. CDR3 nucleotide sequence: TGTGCCAGCAGCGTCTTTGACACCGCGGGGACTGAAGCTTTCTTT. Translated: CASSVFDTAGTEAFF.

The chain employs TRBV27 and TRBJ1-1; no reliable D call. V was cut by 1 base and J by 5 bases, with 8 bases left in between. Germline V gives CDR1 MNHEY, CDR2 SMNVEV (reference sequence). The CDR3 covers 13 residues. The CDR3: CASSLLGRTEAFF. The CDR3 coding sequence is TGTGCCAGCAGTTTATTAGGTCGGACTGAAGCTTTCTTT.

CDR3 loop: CSVNRDRAYNEQFF. CDR3 DNA sequence: TGCAGCGTTAACCGGGACAGGGCCTACAATGAGCAGTTCTTC. The chain is built from TRBV29-1 and TRBJ2-1; 9 bases match TRBD1. CDR3 size: 14 residues. Germline V gives CDR1 SQVTM, CDR2 ANQGSEA. J lost 2 bases, V lost 5 bases, and 4 bases had no gene match.

There are a few counts of this clonotype. The genes are TRBV21-1 and TRBJ2-7. TRBV21-1 is deemed a pseudogene. This CDR3 contains 15 residues. Here the CDR3 DNA reads TGTGCCAGCAGCAAAGCGACAGGGGGCTACTACGAGCAGTACTTC. Translating gives CASSKATGGYYEQYF.

The rearrangement uses TRBV20-1 and TRBJ1-2; a possible D gene is TRBD1 (5 bases). Germline V lookup: CDR1 DFQATT, CDR2 SNEGSKA (reference sequence). V was clipped by 6 bases and J by 0 bases, with 17 bases between them. The CDR3 consists of 15 residues. In DNA form, the CDR3 reads TGCAGTGCCCCAAGCACGGGGCCTGCTAACTATGGCTACACCTTC. It yields the protein CSAPSTGPANYGYTF.